This passage covers 25 T cell receptor beta chains from one sample sequenced in a study of blood T cell dynamics during melanoma immunotherapy. The time point is: week 3, after first cycle of checkpoint inhibitor. Sequencing used immunoSEQ multiplex PCR; TCRdb keeps in-frame clones, though not all of them. The table lists some 15,000 clones, about 95% of them singletons. The sequences come from effector memory CD8+ T cells from blood, collected from a patient treated with checkpoint blockade. The receptors shown here come from a human donor with melanoma.

V is TRBV28 and J is TRBJ2-3; 12 bases match TRBD2. Germline values: CDR1 MDHEN, CDR2 SYDVKM. V dropped 5 bases and J dropped 0; count of bases not matched to a gene: 9. CDR3 length equals 18 residues. DNA of the CDR3: TGTGCCAGCAGTCAATACGGGACTAGCGGGTCTAGCACAGATACGCAGTATTTT. Protein sequence: CASSQYGTSGSSTDTQYF.

The CDR3 spells CASSESGLAGADTQYF. The CDR3 DNA sequence: TGTGCCAGCAGTGAGAGTGGTCTAGCGGGAGCGGATACGCAGTATTTT. The chain couples TRBV2 to TRBJ2-3, with TRBD2 matching over 10 bases. CDR3 size: 16 residues. V lost 3 bases, J lost 6 bases, and 9 bases stayed unmatched. CDR1 is SNHLY, CDR2 FYNNEI, per germline.

This chain uses TRBV27 with TRBJ2-1; 8 bases align to TRBD1. CDR1 MNHEY and CDR2 SMNVEV come from the germline V gene (reference sequence). Trimming cost V 4 bases and J 2 bases; bases outside gene matches: 4. CDR3 length equals 15 residues. DNA of the CDR3: TGTGCCAGCAGTTACGGACAGGGAGCCTACAATGAGCAGTTCTTC. It encodes CASSYGQGAYNEQFF.

J is TRBJ2-1 and V is TRBV27; no firm D call. From germline, CDR1 is MNHEY and CDR2 SMNVEV (reference sequence). V dropped 4 bases and J dropped 0 bases, with 4 bases sitting between them. The CDR3 has 13 residues. CDR3 amino acids: CASSYFSYNEQFF. CDR3 in DNA: TGTGCCAGCAGTTACTTCTCCTACAATGAGCAGTTCTTC.

This clone was seen once. The DNA of the CDR3 is TGTGCCAGCAGTTTGGTTGGGGGCAGAACTAATGAAAAACTGTTTTTT. It specifies CASSLVGGRTNEKLFF. The chain links TRBV27 to TRBJ1-4, with a weak D call TRBD1 (6 bases). The CDR3 covers 16 residues. Between the trimmed V and J ends, which lost 3 bases and 1 base, there was a span of 12 bases. The V gene's germline CDR1 is MNHEY and CDR2 SMNVEV (reference sequence).

The chain employs TRBV28 and TRBJ1-5, with 9 positions matching TRBD1. The CDR3 covers 14 residues. CDR1 MDHEN and CDR2 SYDVKM come from the germline V gene. Trimming at V came to 6 bases and at J to 5 bases, leaving 5 bases not matched to a gene. The CDR3 DNA sequence: TGTGCCAGCAGCCTGTACAGGGGGCATCAGCCCCAGCATTTT. Protein product: CASSLYRGHQPQHF.

The V and J genes are TRBV4-2 and TRBJ1-5; tentatively, D is TRBD1 (5 bases). Germline values: CDR1 LGHNA, CDR2 YNFKEQ. CDR3 length equals 16 residues. Trimming stripped 0 bases from V and 1 base from J, with 10 bases between. DNA of the CDR3: TGTGCCAGCAGCCAAGAGTGGAGGGGAAGCAATCAGCCCCAGCATTTT. This translates into CASSQEWRGSNQPQHF.

The V and J genes are TRBV28 and TRBJ1-5, with TRBD1 as a possible D gene (5 bases). With 3 bases removed from V and 0 bases from J, the gap between germline ends came to 30 bases. Germline assignment: CDR1 MDHEN and CDR2 SYDVKM. This CDR3 comprises 22 residues. CDR3 amino acids: CASSFEWITIRDGYYSNQPQHF. DNA for the CDR3: TGTGCCAGCAGTTTTGAGTGGATCACCATTAGGGACGGATATTATAGCAATCAGCCCCAGCATTTT.

V usage is TRBV12-5 and J usage is TRBJ2-6, with D perhaps matching TRBD1 or TRBD2 (6 bases each). The CDR3 covers 20 residues. V was trimmed by 0 bases and J by 0 bases, leaving 18 bases between them. Germline assignment: CDR1 LGHNT and CDR2 FRNRAP. The CDR3 protein is CASGLVWGGGGSSGANVLTF. DNA for the CDR3: TGTGCTAGTGGTTTGGTATGGGGTGGAGGGGGTAGCTCTGGGGCCAACGTCCTGACTTTC.

This clone came up once. The genes are TRBV9 and TRBJ2-5, with D tentatively TRBD1 or TRBD2 (6 bases each). This CDR3 region has 15 residues. Germline lookup yields CDR1 SGDLS and CDR2 YYNGEE. Trimming removed 3 bases from V and 5 bases from J, with 17 bases in between. The CDR3 loop is CASSASDGGLETQYF. The CDR3, as DNA: TGTGCCAGCAGCGCCTCGGACGGGGGCTTGGAGACCCAGTACTTC.

This clone occurred once. The chain carries TRBV27 and TRBJ2-1; D might be TRBD2 (6 bases). CDR3 length: 15 amino acids. Germline lookup yields CDR1 MNHEY and CDR2 SMNVEV (reference sequence). Trimming shortened V by 2 bases and J by 3 bases, and 11 bases separated the two germline ends. In DNA form, the CDR3 reads TGTGCCAGCAGTTTAAGGGGAGGTAACTACAATGAGCAGTTCTTC. Translated, it gives CASSLRGGNYNEQFF.

The gene calls are TRBV27 and TRBJ2-7, with TRBD1 as a possible D gene (6 bases). Trimming cost V 8 bases and J 7 bases, with 15 bases left between them. The germline V gene encodes CDR1 MNHEY and CDR2 SMNVEV (reference sequence). CDR3 length: 12 residues. The CDR3 region is CASGSRGGEQYF. The CDR3 DNA reads as TGTGCCAGCGGATCCCGAGGGGGAGAGCAGTACTTC.

V gene TRBV11-2 combines with J gene TRBJ2-1; D remains unclear. The V end was cut by 2 bases, the J end by 5 bases, with 10 bases between. The CDR3 contains 14 residues. Germline V gene sequence: CDR1 SGHAT, CDR2 FQNNGV. CDR3 region: CASSLYQRNNEQFF. CDR3 in DNA: TGTGCCAGCAGCTTATATCAGAGAAACAATGAGCAGTTCTTC.

The chain carries TRBV7-9 and TRBJ1-3; D might be TRBD1 (6 bases). The V end was cut by 6 bases, the J end by 4 bases, with 13 bases between. Germline V CDR1 and CDR2: SEHNR, FQNEAQ (reference sequence). This CDR3 comprises 14 residues. The DNA for the CDR3 is TGTGCCAGCAGATCCACAGGGAGGGGAAACACCATATATTTT. Encoded protein: CASRSTGRGNTIYF.

The chain uses TRBV20-1 and TRBJ2-7, with D perhaps matching TRBD2 (6 bases). This CDR3 region has 11 residues. The V gene lost 3 bases and the J gene lost 4 bases, with 7 bases spanning the gap. Germline V gene lookup returns CDR1 DFQATT and CDR2 SNEGSKA (reference sequence). In DNA, the CDR3 is TGCAGTGCTAGGGCGGGGTACGAGCAGTACTTC. It translates to CSARAGYEQYF.

This clone is a singleton in its sample. The chain is built from TRBV11-2 and TRBJ1-5; 10 positions agree with TRBD1. V lost 5 bases to trimming and J lost 5 bases; unmatched junction nucleotides: 6. Per germline, CDR1 SGHAT and CDR2 FQNNGV. The CDR3 sequence is 15 residues long. The CDR3 DNA sequence: TGTGCCAGCAGCCCCGACAGGGGGCAATATCAGCCCCAGCATTTT. It translates to CASSPDRGQYQPQHF.

This rearrangement joins TRBV5-6 to TRBJ2-1, with D possibly TRBD2 on 6 matching bases. The CDR3 is made up of 12 amino acids. Germline CDR1 is SGHDT and CDR2 is YYEEEE. V lost 3 bases and J lost 10, with 11 bases in between. CDR3 coding DNA: TGTGCCAGCAGCTGGCGGGGCAGAGAGCAGTTCTTC. Translated, it gives CASSWRGREQFF. Complete variable domain (other parts from reference TRBV5-6 and TRBJ2-1): DAGVTQSPTHLIKTRGQQVTLRCSPKSGHDTVSWYQQALGQGPQFIFQYYEEEERQRGNFPDRFSGHQFPNYSSELNVNALLLGDSALYLCASSWRGREQFFGPGTRLTVL.

This chain joins TRBV5-4 and TRBJ2-2, with D tentatively TRBD1 or TRBD2 (5 bases each). This CDR3 is built from 12 residues. Germline V gene lookup returns CDR1 SGHNT and CDR2 YYREEE (reference sequence). V lost 5 bases, J lost 7 bases, and 9 bases lay in between. CDR3: CASSGGFGELFF. The CDR3 DNA is TGTGCCAGCAGTGGGGGTTTCGGGGAGCTGTTTTTT.

The chain carries TRBV6-1 and TRBJ2-5, with D maybe TRBD1 (6 bases). In germline, CDR1 is MNHNS, CDR2 SASEGT. V lost 6 bases, J lost 2 bases, and 7 bases lay in between. The CDR3 is 12 residues long. CDR3 in amino acids: CASRDRQETQYF. CDR3 DNA sequence: TGTGCCAGCAGAGACAGGCAAGAGACCCAGTACTTC.

The table lists this clone with a count of one. CDR3 region: CASSLGRYTDTQYF. The CDR3 region has the DNA TGCGCCAGCAGCTTGGGGAGATACACAGATACGCAGTATTTT. This chain links TRBV5-1 with TRBJ2-3; D is undetermined. Germline lookup yields CDR1 SGHRS and CDR2 YFSETQ. Trimming shortened V by 0 bases and J by 2 bases, and 7 bases separated the two germline ends. CDR3 length: 14 residues. The whole variable domain, remainder taken from reference TRBV5-1 and TRBJ2-3, is KAGVTQTPRYLIKTRGQQVTLSCSPISGHRSVSWYQQTPGQGLQFLFEYFSETQRNKGNFPGRFSGRQFSNSRSEMNVSTLELGDSALYLCASSLGRYTDTQYFGPGTRLTVL.

This clone was seen only once. This chain joins TRBV4-1 and TRBJ2-3; maybe TRBD1 (7 bases). Between the trimmed V and J ends, which lost 4 bases and 4 bases, there was a span of 18 bases. The CDR3 covers 16 residues. Germline assignment: CDR1 MGHRA and CDR2 YSYEKL. The CDR3 DNA reads as TGCGCCAGCAGCCTACCCCGAGGAGGGGGCCCAGATACGCAGTATTTT. Its translation: CASSLPRGGGPDTQYF.

The V and J genes are TRBV14 and TRBJ2-3; the D gene is possibly TRBD1 (5 bases). Per the germline V gene, CDR1 is SGHDN and CDR2 is FVKESK. The CDR3 has 13 amino acids. With 6 bases removed from V and 5 bases from J, the gap between germline ends came to 12 bases. The CDR3 DNA is TGTGCCAGCAGTAACTGGGGCAGAGATACGCAGTATTTT. Translating it yields CASSNWGRDTQYF.

V is TRBV7-8 and J is TRBJ2-3; 7 bases agree with TRBD2. The CDR3 runs to 14 residues. Germline V gives CDR1 SGHVS, CDR2 FQNEAQ. The V gene end was trimmed by 6 bases and the J gene end by 2 bases; junction bases not matched to a gene: 5. CDR3 protein: CASSRSGLTDTQYF. The CDR3 region has the DNA TGTGCCAGCAGTCGTAGCGGGCTCACAGATACGCAGTATTTT.

The chain has TRBV4-1 and TRBJ1-3; D ambiguous. This CDR3 spans 18 amino acids. The V and J ends lost 0 bases and 1 base respectively, with 16 bases between them. The germline gives CDR1 MGHRA, CDR2 YSYEKL. CDR3 nucleotides: TGCGCCAGCAGCCAAGAAGCGAACGTACCGAGGTCTGGAAACACCATATATTTT. This translates into CASSQEANVPRSGNTIYF.

The J gene is TRBJ2-7, the V gene TRBV28, with a tentative D call TRBD2 (6 bases). Deletions cut 3 bases from V and 0 bases from J, with 18 bases between. CDR3 length equals 17 residues. Germline V gene sequence: CDR1 MDHEN, CDR2 SYDVKM. The DNA for the CDR3 is TGTGCCAGCAGTTTCCCCGCTCTAGCGCCTAGCTCCTACGAGCAGTACTTC. This sequence encodes CASSFPALAPSSYEQYF.